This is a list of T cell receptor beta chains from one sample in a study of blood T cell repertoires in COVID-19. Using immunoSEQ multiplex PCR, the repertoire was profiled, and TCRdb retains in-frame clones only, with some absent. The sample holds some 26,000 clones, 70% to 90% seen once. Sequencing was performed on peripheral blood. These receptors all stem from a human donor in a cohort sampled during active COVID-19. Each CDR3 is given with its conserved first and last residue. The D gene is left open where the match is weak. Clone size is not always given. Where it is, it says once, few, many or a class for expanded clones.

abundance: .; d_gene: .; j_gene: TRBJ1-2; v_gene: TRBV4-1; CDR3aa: CASSPPGGHYGYTF; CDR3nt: TGCGCCAGCAGCCCACCGGGCGGGCACTATGGCTACACCTTC
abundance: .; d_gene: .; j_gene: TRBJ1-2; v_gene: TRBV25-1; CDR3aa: CASSKGSSYGYTF; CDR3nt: TGTGCCAGCAGTAAAGGGAGTTCCTATGGCTACACCTTC
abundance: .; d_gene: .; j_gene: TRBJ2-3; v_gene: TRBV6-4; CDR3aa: CASSPGLPSFRTDTQYF; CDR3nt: TGTGCCAGCAGTCCGGGACTGCCAAGTTTTCGCACAGATACGCAGTATTTT
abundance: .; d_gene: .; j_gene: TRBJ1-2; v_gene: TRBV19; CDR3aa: CASNVWGREGGYTF; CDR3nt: TGTGCCAGTAATGTCTGGGGCAGGGAAGGAGGCTACACCTTC
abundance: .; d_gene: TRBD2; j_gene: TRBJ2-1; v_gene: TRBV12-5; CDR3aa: CASGSGLAGNNEQFF; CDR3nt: TGTGCTAGTGGTTCAGGACTAGCGGGAAACAATGAGCAGTTCTTC
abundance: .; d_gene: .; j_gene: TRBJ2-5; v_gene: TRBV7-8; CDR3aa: CASSARGARSKTQYF; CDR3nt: TGTGCCAGCAGCGCCCGGGGGGCACGCTCTAAGACCCAGTACTTC
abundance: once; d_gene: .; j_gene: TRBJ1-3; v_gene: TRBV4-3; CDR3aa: CASSQGGGTSGNTIYF; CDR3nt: TGCGCCAGCAGCCAAGGGGGGGGGACCTCTGGAAACACCATATATTTT
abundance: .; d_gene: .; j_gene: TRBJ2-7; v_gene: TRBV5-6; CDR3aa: CASSKGLYEQYF; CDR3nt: TGTGCCAGCAGCAAGGGACTTTACGAGCAGTACTTC
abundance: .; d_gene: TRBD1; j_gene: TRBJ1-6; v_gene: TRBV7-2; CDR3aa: CASRQEGQGSPLHF; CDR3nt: TGTGCCAGCAGACAAGAGGGACAGGGGTCACCCCTCCACTTT
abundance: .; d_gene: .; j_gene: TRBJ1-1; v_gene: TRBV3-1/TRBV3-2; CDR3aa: CASSQVQNTEAFF; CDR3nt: TGTGCCAGCAGCCAAGTTCAAAACACTGAAGCTTTCTTT
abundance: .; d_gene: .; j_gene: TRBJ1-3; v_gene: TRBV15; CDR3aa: CATSRGGASGNTIYF; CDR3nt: TGTGCCACCAGCAGAGGCGGAGCTTCTGGAAACACCATATATTTT
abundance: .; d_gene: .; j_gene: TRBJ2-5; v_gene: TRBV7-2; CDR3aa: CASSRSRAETQYF; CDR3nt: TGTGCCAGCAGCCGCTCGAGGGCGGAGACCCAGTACTTC
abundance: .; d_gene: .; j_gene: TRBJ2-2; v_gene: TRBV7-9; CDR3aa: CASSLVGQITGELFF; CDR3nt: TGTGCCAGCAGCTTAGTTGGACAGATCACCGGGGAGCTGTTTTTT
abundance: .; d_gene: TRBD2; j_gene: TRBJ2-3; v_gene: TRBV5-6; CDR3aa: CASSRRLAGDTDTQYF; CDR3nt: TGTGCCAGCAGCCGAAGACTAGCGGGGGACACAGATACGCAGTATTTT
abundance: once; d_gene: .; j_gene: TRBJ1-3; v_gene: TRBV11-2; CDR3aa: CASSPRGNTIYF; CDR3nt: TGTGCCAGCAGCCCCCGGGGAAACACCATATATTTT
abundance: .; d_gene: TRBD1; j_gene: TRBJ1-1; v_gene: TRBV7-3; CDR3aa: CASSPQGGPTEAFF; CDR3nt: TGTGCCAGCAGCCCACAGGGGGGTCCCACTGAAGCTTTCTTT
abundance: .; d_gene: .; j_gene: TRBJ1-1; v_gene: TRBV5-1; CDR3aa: CASRAATGSTEAFF; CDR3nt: TGCGCCAGCAGGGCAGCGACAGGATCCACTGAAGCTTTCTTT
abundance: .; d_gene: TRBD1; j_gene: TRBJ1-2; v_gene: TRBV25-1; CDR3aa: CASSETGQYSLRDGYTF; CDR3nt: TGTGCCAGCAGTGAAACGGGACAGTATTCCCTCAGAGATGGCTACACCTTC
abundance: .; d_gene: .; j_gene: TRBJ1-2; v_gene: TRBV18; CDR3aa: CASSPMEGSATYGYTF; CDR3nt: TGTGCCAGCTCACCCATGGAGGGATCCGCTACATATGGCTACACCTTC
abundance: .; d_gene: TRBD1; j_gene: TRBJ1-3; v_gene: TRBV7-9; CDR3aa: CASSSWTGEDTIYF; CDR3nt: TGTGCCAGCAGCTCCTGGACAGGGGAGGACACCATATATTTT
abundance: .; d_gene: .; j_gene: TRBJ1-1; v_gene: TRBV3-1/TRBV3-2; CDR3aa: CASSQQYSQAFF; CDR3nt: TGTGCCAGCAGCCAGCAATACAGCCAAGCTTTCTTT
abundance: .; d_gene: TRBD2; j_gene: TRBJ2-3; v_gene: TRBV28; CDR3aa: CASGPSGVFTDTQYF; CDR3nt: TGTGCCAGCGGCCCTAGCGGGGTTTTCACAGATACGCAGTATTTT
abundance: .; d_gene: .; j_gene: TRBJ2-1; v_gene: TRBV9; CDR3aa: CASSPGGEQFF; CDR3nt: TGTGCCAGCAGCCCAGGGGGGGAGCAGTTCTTC
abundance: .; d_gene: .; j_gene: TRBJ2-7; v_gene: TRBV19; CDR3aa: CASSIWSGAYEQYF; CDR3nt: TGTGCCAGTAGTATATGGTCAGGGGCCTACGAGCAGTACTTC
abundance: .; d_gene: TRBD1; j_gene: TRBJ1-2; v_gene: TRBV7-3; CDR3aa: CASSAQGADGYTF; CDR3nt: TGTGCCAGCAGCGCACAGGGGGCTGATGGCTACACCTTC
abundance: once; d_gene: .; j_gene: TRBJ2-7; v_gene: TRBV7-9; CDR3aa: CASSLPGAYEQYF; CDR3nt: TGTGCCAGCAGCTTACCCGGAGCCTACGAGCAGTACTTC
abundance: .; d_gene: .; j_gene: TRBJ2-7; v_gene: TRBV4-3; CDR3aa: CASSQEPDTAYEQYF; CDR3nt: TGCGCCAGCAGCCAAGAGCCGGACACCGCCTACGAGCAGTACTTC
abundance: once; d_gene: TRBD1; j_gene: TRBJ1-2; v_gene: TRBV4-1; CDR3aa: CASSQQTGFGRYTF; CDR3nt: TGCGCCAGCAGCCAACAGACAGGGTTTGGACGCTACACCTTC
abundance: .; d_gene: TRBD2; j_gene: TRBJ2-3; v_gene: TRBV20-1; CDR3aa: CSASSLAGRTDTQYF; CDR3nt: TGCAGTGCTAGTAGTCTAGCGGGACGCACAGATACGCAGTATTTT
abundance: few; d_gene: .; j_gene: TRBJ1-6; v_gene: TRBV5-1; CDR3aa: CASRPSGSYNSPLHF; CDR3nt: TGCGCCAGCAGGCCATCCGGCTCCTATAATTCACCCCTCCACTTT
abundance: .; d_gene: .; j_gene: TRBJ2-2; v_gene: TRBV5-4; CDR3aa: CASSQPSEDTGELFF; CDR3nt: TGTGCCAGCAGCCAGCCATCTGAGGACACCGGGGAGCTGTTTTTT
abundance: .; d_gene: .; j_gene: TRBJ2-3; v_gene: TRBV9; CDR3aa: CASSAKGVRDTQYF; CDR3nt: TGTGCCAGCAGCGCGAAGGGGGTTCGGGATACGCAGTATTTT
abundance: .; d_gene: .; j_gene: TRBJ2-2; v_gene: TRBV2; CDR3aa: CASLYTGELFF; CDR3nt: TGTGCCAGCCTCTACACCGGGGAGCTGTTTTTT
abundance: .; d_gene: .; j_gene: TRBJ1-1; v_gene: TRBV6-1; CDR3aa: CASSEAGSDTEAFF; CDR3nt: TGTGCCAGCAGTGAGGCTGGCAGCGACACTGAAGCTTTCTTT
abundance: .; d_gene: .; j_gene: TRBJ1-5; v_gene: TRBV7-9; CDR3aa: CASSFTVDQPQHF; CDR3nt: TGTGCCAGCAGCTTTACAGTGGATCAGCCCCAGCATTTT
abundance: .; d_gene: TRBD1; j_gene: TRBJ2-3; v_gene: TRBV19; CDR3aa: CASSTRNRGLPDGGQYF; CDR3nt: TGTGCCAGTTCCACCCGAAACAGGGGGCTTCCAGATGGTGGGCAGTATTTT
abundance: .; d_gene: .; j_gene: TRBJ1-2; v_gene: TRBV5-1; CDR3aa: CASSLDSGEPYGYTF; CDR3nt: TGCGCCAGCAGCTTGGACTCAGGGGAACCCTATGGCTACACCTTC
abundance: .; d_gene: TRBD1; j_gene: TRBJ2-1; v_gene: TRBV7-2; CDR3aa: CASSRDRINEQFF; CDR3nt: TGTGCCAGCAGCAGGGACAGGATAAATGAGCAGTTCTTC
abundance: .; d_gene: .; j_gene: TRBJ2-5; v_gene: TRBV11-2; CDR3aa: CASSLLLQETQYF; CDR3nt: TGTGCCAGCAGCTTACTCCTCCAAGAGACCCAGTACTTC
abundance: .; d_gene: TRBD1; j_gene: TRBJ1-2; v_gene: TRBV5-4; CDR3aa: CASSLRQGAVGSTF; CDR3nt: TGTGCCAGCAGCTTAAGACAGGGGGCTGTTGGAAGCACCTTC
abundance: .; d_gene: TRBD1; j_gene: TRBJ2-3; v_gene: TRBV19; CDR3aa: CASSMDRVSTDTQYF; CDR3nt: TGTGCCAGTAGTATGGACAGGGTGAGCACAGATACGCAGTATTTT
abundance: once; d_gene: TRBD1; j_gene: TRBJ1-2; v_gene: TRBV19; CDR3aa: CASSYGQGTYGYTF; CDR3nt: TGTGCCAGTAGTTACGGACAGGGGACCTATGGCTACACCTTC
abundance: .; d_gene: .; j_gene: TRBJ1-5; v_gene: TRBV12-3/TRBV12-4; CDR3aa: CASSKEANQPQHF; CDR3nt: TGTGCCAGCAGCAAAGAAGCTAATCAGCCCCAGCATTTT
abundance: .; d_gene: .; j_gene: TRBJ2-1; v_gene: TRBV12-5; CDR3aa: CASGFDNEQFF; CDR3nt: TGTGCTAGTGGTTTCGACAATGAGCAGTTCTTC
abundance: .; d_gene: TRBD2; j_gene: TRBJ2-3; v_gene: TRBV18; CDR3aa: CASSPGLAGVITDTQYF; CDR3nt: TGTGCCAGCTCACCAGGTCTAGCGGGGGTTATCACAGATACGCAGTATTTT
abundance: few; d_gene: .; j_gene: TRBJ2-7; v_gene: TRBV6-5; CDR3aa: CASTSSYEQYF; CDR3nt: TGTGCCAGCACCAGCTCCTACGAGCAGTACTTC
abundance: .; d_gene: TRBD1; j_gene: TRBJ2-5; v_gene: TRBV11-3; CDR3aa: CASSLGQGAGETQYF; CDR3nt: TGTGCCAGCAGCTTAGGACAGGGGGCCGGGGAGACCCAGTACTTC
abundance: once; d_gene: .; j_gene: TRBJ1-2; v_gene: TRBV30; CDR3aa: CAWETGSGGYTF; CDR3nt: TGTGCCTGGGAAACAGGGAGTGGTGGCTACACCTTC
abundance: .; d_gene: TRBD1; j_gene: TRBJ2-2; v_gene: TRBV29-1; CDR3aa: CSVVAGGMNTGELFF; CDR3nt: TGCAGCGTTGTGGCAGGGGGCATGAACACCGGGGAGCTGTTTTTT
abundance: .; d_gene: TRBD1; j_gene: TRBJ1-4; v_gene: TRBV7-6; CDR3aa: CASRAGTGSGREKLFF; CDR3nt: TGTGCCAGCAGGGCCGGGACAGGGTCCGGGAGGGAAAAACTGTTTTTT
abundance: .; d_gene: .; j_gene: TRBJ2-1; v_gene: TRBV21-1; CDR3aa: CASSSPRRYNEQFF; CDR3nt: TGTGCCAGCAGCTCACCGAGGAGGTACAATGAGCAGTTCTTC
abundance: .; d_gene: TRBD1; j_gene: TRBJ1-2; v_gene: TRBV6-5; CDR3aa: CASSYSETGSGYTF; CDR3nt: TGTGCCAGCAGTTACTCAGAGACAGGGAGTGGCTACACCTTC
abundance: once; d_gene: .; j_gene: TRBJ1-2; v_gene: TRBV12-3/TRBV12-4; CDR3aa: CASSLTGAGGYTF; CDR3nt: TGTGCCAGCAGCCTGACGGGTGCGGGAGGCTACACCTTC